This TCR beta chain derives from a study of T cell responses to AZD1222 COVID-19 vaccine (dated by TCRdb to about 2021). For context, the study as a whole: Because spike-specific TCR depth and breadth did not differ between the two schedules, AZD1222 recipients who got a second dose at roughly 4 weeks were pooled with those who got a second dose at roughly 12 weeks. TCR sequencing covered over 230 trial participants: some 210 given two doses of AZD1222 and approximately 26 given two doses of MenACWY control vaccine. Trial participants were enrolled by age into 18-55, 56-69 and 70-plus year subgroups, with about 150, 27 and 61 TCR-sequenced participants respectively. The investigation overall reported the following: CD4 TCRs associated with the vaccine covered the entire spike protein, and the dominant responses were in regions 160-218 and 743-854. Because no samples from the day 14 peak response were available, repertoires could be characterized only after the peak T cell response. Participants were mostly white British, with more females than males. The authors suggested clonal diversity may have been underestimated. Nearly half of unique spike-specific TCRs reportedly recognized epitopes outside regions mutated in the B.1.351 and B.1.1.7 variants. Only a handful of AZD1222 recipients were SARS-CoV-2 seropositive at baseline, limiting conclusions about previously exposed vaccinees. After two AZD1222 doses, both the breadth and the depth of spike-specific TCRs were significantly higher than at day 0 and than in MenACWY recipients. The 56-69-year group was small, and its depth increase did not reach significance, likely because of low power.

Worth noting for this clone: Its antigen is still unknown. No clone much larger than this one lies a single base away; base qualities are absent.

The time point label corresponds to: baseline before first vaccination. Vaccinee samples came from UK trials COV001 and COV002, including a single-blind randomized controlled phase 2/3 trial of AZD1222 (ChAdOx1 nCoV-19) in healthy adults. For TCRbeta chain sequencing, PBMC samples were collected from trial participants at day 0 and at day 28 after the second dose. CDR1 and CDR2 are read off the germline V gene as SGHTA and FQGTGA. The CDR3 starts with the cysteine, ends with the phenylalanine, and has 15 residues. Only CDR3 DNA is held: 45 bases, read in frame from base 1. From V the trimming removes 5 bases and from J it removes 5 bases, while the gene matches leave 10 bases of the junction unaccounted for. The CDR3 regions of human TCRbeta chains were analyzed by immunosequencing. Per the source publication's procedure: TCRs in the repertoires were compared against a reference library of SARS-CoV-2-specific TCRs that had been generated with the MIRA antigen-specificity platform. Breadth meant the fraction of unique TCRs that were SARS-CoV-2-associated, whereas depth meant the fraction of total T cells that were SARS-CoV-2-associated. Using the MIRA data, each spike-specific TCR was assigned both to the spike region to which the TCR was reactive and to a CD4 or CD8 class. Log10-transformed breadth and depth values were compared by one-way ANOVA with Sidak's multiple comparisons tests. TCRdb took over this immuneACCESS table, retaining in-frame rearrangements with V and J assigned. Such tables are incomplete; in checked studies, under half of the missing clones stem from an unresolved V gene, and the remainder is unexplained. D and trimming were read from the DNA, whereas the V and J calls and clone size are those reported in that table. The sample contains tens of thousands of clones, 85% to 90% of them found a single time. Roughly 31% of the sample lies in the top ten.

The sample here was peripheral blood, taken on day 0 of AZD1222 vaccination. This receptor was obtained from an adult in good health. The chain joins TRBV7-3 to TRBJ1-1; 8 central nucleotides agree with TRBD1. The CDR3 protein is CASSHRDRRLTEAFF. The DNA sequence reads TGTGCCAGCAGCCACCGGGACAGGAGGCTTACTGAAGCTTTCTTT.